This T cell receptor beta chain was captured by sequencing in a study of control samples from healthy donors and cancer patients. Measured with immunoSEQ multiplex PCR; TCRdb has only the in-frame clones, and not every one. The repertoire shows about 210,000 clones; the top ten hold roughly 2%. The junction had 7 bases not matched to a gene; V was cut back by 10 bases and J by 1 base. Germline CDR1 is SNHLY and CDR2 is FYNNEI. This CDR3 is 14 amino acids long. The receptor's source is a woman in her 30s in good health. Sequenced material: blood. The rearrangement uses TRBV2 and TRBJ1-1, with 9 bases lining up with TRBD1. CDR3 in DNA: TGTGCCAACATACAGGGGGCGAAGAACACTGAAGCTTTCTTT. It yields the protein CANIQGAKNTEAFF.